These 8 T cell receptor beta chains were all obtained from the same sample, sequenced in a study of T-cell memory formation after mild COVID-19. Each CDR3 protein is one row after TCRdb ran MiXCR on the 5' RACE reads. The repertoire holds fewer than 600,000 distinct CDR3 sequences, with approximately 21% as singletons. Sequenced: PBMCs or a T cell subset sorted from them (not recorded which). Receptor source: an adult woman who had mild COVID-19 (a few samples of this study predate the infection). Cell type and time point are not known.

This clonotype appeared a few times. This rearrangement joins TRBV4-3 to TRBJ2-7, with D possibly matching TRBD2 (6 bases). The CDR3 extends over 16 amino acids. Germline V CDR1 and CDR2: LGHNA, YSLEER. Between the trimmed V and J ends, which lost 5 bases and 2 bases, there was a span of 19 bases. The CDR3 is CASSRSLGGDAYEQYF. CDR3 in DNA: TGCGCCAGCAGCAGGTCTCTTGGAGGGGACGCCTACGAGCAGTACTTC.

The chain uses TRBV4-1 and TRBJ1-4; 10 positions agree with TRBD1. The V gene's germline CDR1 is MGHRA and CDR2 YSYEKL. V lost 9 bases to trimming and J lost 2 bases; unmatched junction nucleotides: 9. This CDR3 has 16 amino acids. In DNA, the CDR3 is TGCGCCAGTCTAACGGGACAGGGGACGACTAATGAAAAACTGTTTTTT. Encoded protein: CASLTGQGTTNEKLFF.

The rearrangement joins TRBV6-5 to TRBJ2-3, with a tentative D call TRBD2 (6 bases). V dropped 4 bases and J dropped 5 bases, with 16 bases sitting between them. Germline loops: CDR1 MNHEY, CDR2 SVGAGI. CDR3 length: 15 residues. CDR3 sequence (DNA): TGTGCCAGCAGTTCTCTATTAGCGGACCTAGATACGCAGTATTTT. Its protein is CASSSLLADLDTQYF.

This clonotype was observed a few times. V and J are TRBV4-1 and TRBJ2-5; 10 bases map to TRBD2. The CDR3 extends over 17 amino acids. Losses at the gene ends were 4 bases for V and 0 bases for J; bases not matched to a gene: 8. Germline V gives CDR1 MGHRA, CDR2 YSYEKL. This chain's CDR3 is CASSRQTSGVYQETQYF. CDR3 nucleotide sequence: TGCGCCAGCAGCCGTCAAACTAGCGGGGTTTACCAAGAGACCCAGTACTTC.

This clonotype was seen more than once but under ten times. The chain recombines TRBV7-9 with TRBJ2-5; 8 positions agree with TRBD2. With V trimmed by 5 bases and J by 1 base, 9 bases remained unmatched. The V gene's germline CDR1 is SEHNR and CDR2 FQNEAQ (reference sequence). The CDR3 length is 16 residues. The CDR3 here is CASSPVAAGVQETQYF. DNA for the CDR3: TGTGCCAGCAGCCCCGTGGCAGCGGGGGTCCAAGAGACCCAGTACTTC.

Only a few counts were recorded for this clonotype. The chain is built from TRBV7-2 and TRBJ2-3; D may be TRBD2 (6 bases). Germline lookup yields CDR1 SGHTA and CDR2 FQGNSA. This CDR3 has 16 residues. V lost 0 bases to trimming and J lost 5 bases, with 15 bases between them. The CDR3 region has the DNA TGTGCCAGCAGCTTAGCGATTTCCGGGGGAGAAGATACGCAGTATTTT. Translating it yields CASSLAISGGEDTQYF.

The chain joins TRBV4-2 to TRBJ1-5, with unresolved D. Germline V gene sequence: CDR1 LGHNA, CDR2 YNFKEQ. V lost 1 base and J 7 bases, leaving 17 bases between the germline ends. The CDR3 sequence is 16 residues long. The CDR3 nucleotides are TGTGCCAGCAGCCAAGTCCTTGTAGGGCATTCCCAGCCCCAGCATTTT. Its protein is CASSQVLVGHSQPQHF.

This chain uses TRBV12-3 or TRBV12-4 with TRBJ2-5, with D perhaps matching TRBD2 (6 bases). The CDR3 has 16 residues. The ends were cut back, 4 bases at V and 2 bases at J, with 17 bases in the middle. In nucleotides, the CDR3 is TGTGCCAGCAGTTATTTCCCCTTGCGGGGACAAGAGACCCAGTACTTC. Its translation: CASSYFPLRGQETQYF.